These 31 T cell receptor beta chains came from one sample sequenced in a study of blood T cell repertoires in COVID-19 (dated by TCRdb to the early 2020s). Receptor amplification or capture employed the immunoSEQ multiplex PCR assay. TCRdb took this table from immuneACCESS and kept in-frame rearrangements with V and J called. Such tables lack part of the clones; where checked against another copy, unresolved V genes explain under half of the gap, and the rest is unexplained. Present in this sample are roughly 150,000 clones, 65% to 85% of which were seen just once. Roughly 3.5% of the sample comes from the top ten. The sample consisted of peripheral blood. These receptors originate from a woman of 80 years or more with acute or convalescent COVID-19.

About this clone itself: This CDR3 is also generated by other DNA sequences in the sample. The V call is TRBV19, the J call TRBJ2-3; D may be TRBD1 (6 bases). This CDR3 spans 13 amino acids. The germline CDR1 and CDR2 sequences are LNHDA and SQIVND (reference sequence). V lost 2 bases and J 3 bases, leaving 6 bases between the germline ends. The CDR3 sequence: CASSIQGTDTQYF. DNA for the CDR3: TGTGCCAGTAGTATACAGGGGACAGATACGCAGTATTTT. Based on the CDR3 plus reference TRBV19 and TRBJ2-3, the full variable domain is DGGITQSPKYLFRKEGQNVTLSCEQNLNHDAMYWYRQDPGQGLRLIYYSQIVNDFQKGDIAEGYSVSREKKESFPLTVTSAQKNPTAFYLCASSIQGTDTQYFGPGTRLTVL.

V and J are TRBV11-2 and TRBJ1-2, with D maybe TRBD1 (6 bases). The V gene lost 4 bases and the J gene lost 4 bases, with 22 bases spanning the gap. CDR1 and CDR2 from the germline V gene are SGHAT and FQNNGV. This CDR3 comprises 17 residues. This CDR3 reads CASSSNPGTPEFYGYTF. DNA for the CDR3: TGTGCCAGCAGCTCTAACCCCGGGACACCGGAATTCTATGGCTACACCTTC.

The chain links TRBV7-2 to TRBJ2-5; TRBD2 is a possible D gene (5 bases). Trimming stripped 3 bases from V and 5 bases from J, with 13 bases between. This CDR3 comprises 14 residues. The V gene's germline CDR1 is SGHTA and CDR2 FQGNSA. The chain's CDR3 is CASSFSFGMETQYF. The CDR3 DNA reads TGTGCCAGCAGCTTTAGTTTCGGGATGGAGACCCAGTACTTC.

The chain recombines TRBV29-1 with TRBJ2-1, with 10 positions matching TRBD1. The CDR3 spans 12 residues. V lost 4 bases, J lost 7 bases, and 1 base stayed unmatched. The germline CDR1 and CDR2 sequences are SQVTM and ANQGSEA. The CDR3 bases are TGCAGCGTTGGACAGGGGGCTAATGAGCAGTTCTTC. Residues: CSVGQGANEQFF.

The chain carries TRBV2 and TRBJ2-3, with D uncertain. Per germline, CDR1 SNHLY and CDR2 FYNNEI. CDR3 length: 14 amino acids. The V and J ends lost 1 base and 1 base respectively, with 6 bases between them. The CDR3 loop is CASSEGAGTDTQYF. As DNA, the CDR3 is TGTGCCAGCAGTGAAGGCGCCGGCACAGATACGCAGTATTTT.

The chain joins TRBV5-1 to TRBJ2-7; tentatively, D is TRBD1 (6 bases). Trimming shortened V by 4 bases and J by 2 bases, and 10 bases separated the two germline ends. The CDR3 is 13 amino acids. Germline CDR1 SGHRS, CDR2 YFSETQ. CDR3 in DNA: TGCGCCAGCAGCAGAGGACAGACCTACGAGCAGTACTTC. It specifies CASSRGQTYEQYF.

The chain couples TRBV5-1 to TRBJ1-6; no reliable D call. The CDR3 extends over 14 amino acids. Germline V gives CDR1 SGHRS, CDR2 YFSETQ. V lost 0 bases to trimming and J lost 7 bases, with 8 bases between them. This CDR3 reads CASSLGGENSPLHF. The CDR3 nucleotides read TGCGCCAGCAGCTTGGGTGGGGAGAATTCACCCCTCCACTTT.

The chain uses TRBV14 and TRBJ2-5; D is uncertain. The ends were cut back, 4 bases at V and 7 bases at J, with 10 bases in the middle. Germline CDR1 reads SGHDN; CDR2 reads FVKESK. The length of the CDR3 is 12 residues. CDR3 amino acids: CASSLVSGTQYF. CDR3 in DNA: TGTGCCAGCAGCCTAGTATCCGGGACCCAGTACTTC.

The CDR3 DNA sequence: TGTGCCAGCAGCGTTATGACACAGAGCTCCTACAATGAGCAGTTCTTC. The encoded protein is CASSVMTQSSYNEQFF. V is TRBV7-2 and J is TRBJ2-1; D unresolved. The CDR3 runs 16 residues. V lost 5 bases, J lost 0 bases, and 14 bases lay in between. The germline V gene has CDR1 SGHTA and CDR2 FQGNSA. The full variable domain, its missing parts supplied by reference TRBV7-2 and TRBJ2-1, is GAGVSQSPSNKVTEKGKDVELRCDPISGHTALYWYRQSLGQGLEFLIYFQGNSAPDKSGLPSDRFSAERTGGSVSTLTIQRTQQEDSAVYLCASSVMTQSSYNEQFFGPGTRLTVL.

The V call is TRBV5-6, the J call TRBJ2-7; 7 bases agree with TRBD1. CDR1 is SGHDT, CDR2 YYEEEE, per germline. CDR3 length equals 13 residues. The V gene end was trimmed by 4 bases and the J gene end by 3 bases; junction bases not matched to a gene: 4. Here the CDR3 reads CASSLGQNYEQYF. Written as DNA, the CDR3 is TGTGCCAGCAGCCTGGGACAGAACTACGAGCAGTACTTC.

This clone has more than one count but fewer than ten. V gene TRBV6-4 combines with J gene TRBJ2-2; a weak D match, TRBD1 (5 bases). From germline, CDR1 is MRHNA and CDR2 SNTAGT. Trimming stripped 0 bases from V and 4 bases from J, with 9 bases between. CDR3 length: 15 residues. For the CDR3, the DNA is TGTGCCAGCAGTGACTCACCAGGGTCCACCGGGGAGCTGTTTTTT. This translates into CASSDSPGSTGELFF.

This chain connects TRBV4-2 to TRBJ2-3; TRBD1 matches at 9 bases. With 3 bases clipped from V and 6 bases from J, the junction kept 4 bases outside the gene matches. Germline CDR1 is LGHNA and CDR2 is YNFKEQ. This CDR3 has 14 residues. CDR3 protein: CASSQGQGPDTQYF. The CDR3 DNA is TGTGCCAGCAGCCAGGGACAGGGACCCGATACGCAGTATTTT.

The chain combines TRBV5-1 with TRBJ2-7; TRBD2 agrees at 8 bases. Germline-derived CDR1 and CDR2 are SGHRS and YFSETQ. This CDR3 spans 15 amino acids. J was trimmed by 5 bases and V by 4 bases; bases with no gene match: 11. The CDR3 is CASSPRTSSNDEQYF. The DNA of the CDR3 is TGCGCCAGCAGCCCTAGGACTAGCAGTAATGACGAGCAGTACTTC.

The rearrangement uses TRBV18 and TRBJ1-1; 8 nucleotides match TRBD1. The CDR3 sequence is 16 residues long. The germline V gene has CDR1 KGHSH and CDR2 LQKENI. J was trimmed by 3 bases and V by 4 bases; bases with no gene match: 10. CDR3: CASSLGQGALYTEAFF. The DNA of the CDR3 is TGTGCCAGCTCACTTGGACAGGGAGCTCTGTACACTGAAGCTTTCTTT.

CDR3 sequence (DNA): TGTGCCAGCAGCTCTTACTCTTACGAGCAGTACTTC. It is translated as CASSSYSYEQYF. V gene TRBV6-2 or TRBV6-3 combines with J gene TRBJ2-7; no definite D call. The CDR3 sequence is 12 residues long. Germline CDR1 and CDR2: MNHEY and SVGEGT. Trimming shortened V by 6 bases and J by 4 bases, and 10 bases separated the two germline ends.

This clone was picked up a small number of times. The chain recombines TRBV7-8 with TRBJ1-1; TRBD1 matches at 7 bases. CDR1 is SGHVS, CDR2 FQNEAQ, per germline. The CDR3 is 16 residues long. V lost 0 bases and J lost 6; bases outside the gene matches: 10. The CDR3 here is CASSLALGGGKSEAFF. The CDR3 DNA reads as TGTGCCAGCAGCTTAGCGCTAGGGGGCGGAAAGTCTGAAGCTTTCTTT.

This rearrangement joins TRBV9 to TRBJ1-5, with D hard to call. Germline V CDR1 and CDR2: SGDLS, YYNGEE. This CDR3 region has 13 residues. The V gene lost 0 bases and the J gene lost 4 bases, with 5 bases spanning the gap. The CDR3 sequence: CASSVAINQPQHF. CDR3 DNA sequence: TGTGCCAGCAGCGTAGCTATTAATCAGCCCCAGCATTTT.

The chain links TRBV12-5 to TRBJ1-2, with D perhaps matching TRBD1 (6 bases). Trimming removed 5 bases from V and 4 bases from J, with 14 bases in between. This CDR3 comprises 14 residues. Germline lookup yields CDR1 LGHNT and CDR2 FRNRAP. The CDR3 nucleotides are TGTGCTAGTGGTCAAACCCCGGACAGCTATGGCTACACCTTC. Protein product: CASGQTPDSYGYTF.

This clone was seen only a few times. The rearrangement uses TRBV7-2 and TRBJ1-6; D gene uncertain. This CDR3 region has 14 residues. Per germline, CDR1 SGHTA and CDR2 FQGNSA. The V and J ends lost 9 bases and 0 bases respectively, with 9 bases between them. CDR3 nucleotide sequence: TGTGCCAGTAAACAGAGCTCCTATAATTCACCCCTCCACTTT. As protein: CASKQSSYNSPLHF.

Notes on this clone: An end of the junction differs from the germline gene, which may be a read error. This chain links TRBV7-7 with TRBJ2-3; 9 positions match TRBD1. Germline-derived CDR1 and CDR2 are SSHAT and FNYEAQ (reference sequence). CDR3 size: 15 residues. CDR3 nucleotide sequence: TGTGCTAGCAGCTCAGGACAGGGGAGTACAGATACGCAGTATTTT. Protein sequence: CASSSGQGSTDTQYF.

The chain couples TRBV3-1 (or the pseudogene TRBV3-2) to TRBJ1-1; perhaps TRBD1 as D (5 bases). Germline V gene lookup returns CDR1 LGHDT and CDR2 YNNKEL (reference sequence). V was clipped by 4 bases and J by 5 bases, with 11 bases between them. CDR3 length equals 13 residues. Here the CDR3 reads CASSLPGWTEAFF. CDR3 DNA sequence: TGTGCCAGCAGCCTACCAGGGTGGACTGAAGCTTTCTTT.

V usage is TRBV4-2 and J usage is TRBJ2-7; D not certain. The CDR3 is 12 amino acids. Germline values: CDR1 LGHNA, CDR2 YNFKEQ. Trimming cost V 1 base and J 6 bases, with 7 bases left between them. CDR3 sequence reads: CASSQVSREQYF. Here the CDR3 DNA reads TGTGCCAGCAGCCAAGTTAGCCGCGAGCAGTACTTC.

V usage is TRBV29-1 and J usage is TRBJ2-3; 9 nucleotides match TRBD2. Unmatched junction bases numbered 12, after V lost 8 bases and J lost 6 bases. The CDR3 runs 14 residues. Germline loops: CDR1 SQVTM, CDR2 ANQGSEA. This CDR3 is CSYKVAGVLDTQYF. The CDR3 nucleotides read TGCAGCTATAAAGTAGCGGGAGTGCTGGATACGCAGTATTTT.

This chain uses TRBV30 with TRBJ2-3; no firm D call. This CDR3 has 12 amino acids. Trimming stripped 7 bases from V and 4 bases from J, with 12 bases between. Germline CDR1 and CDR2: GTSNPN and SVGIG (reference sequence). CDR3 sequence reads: CASRMGPDTQYF. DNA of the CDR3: TGTGCCTCCCGAATGGGCCCAGATACGCAGTATTTT. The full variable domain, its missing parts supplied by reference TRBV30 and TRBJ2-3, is SQTIHQWPATLVQPVGSPLSLECTVEGTSNPNLYWYRQAAGRGLQLLFYSVGIGQISSEVPQNLSASRPQDRQFILSSKKLLLSDSGFYLCASRMGPDTQYFGPGTRLTVL.

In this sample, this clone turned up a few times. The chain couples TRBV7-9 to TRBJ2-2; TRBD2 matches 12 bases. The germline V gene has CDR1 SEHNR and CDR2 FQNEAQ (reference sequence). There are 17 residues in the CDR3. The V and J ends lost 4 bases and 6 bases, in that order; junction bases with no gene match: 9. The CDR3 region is CASSSLAGGPLAGELFF. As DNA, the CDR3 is TGTGCCAGCAGCTCCCTAGCGGGGGGGCCATTAGCCGGGGAGCTGTTTTTT. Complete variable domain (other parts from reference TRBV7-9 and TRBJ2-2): DTGVSQNPRHKITKRGQNVTFRCDPISEHNRLYWYRQTLGQGPEFLTYFQNEAQLEKSRLLSDRFSAERPKGSFSTLEIQRTEQGDSAMYLCASSSLAGGPLAGELFFGEGSRLTVL.

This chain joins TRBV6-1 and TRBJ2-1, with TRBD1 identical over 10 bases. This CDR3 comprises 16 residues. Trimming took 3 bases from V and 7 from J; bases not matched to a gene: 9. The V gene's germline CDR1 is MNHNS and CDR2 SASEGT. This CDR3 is CASSEPAGTGVNEQFF. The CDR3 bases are TGTGCCAGCAGTGAGCCTGCCGGGACAGGGGTGAATGAGCAGTTCTTC.

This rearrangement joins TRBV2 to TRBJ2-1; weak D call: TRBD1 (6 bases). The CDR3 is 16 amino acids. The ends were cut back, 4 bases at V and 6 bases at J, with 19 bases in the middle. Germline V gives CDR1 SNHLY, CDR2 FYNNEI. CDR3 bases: TGTGCCAGCAGTGTCAAGGGACAAGGTAGAGGCAATGAGCAGTTCTTC. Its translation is CASSVKGQGRGNEQFF.

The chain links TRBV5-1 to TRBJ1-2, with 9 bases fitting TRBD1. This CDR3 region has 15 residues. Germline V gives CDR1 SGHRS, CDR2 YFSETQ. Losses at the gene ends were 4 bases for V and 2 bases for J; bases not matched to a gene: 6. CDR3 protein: CASSNGTGLNYGYTF. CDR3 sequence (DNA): TGCGCCAGCAGCAATGGGACAGGGCTCAACTATGGCTACACCTTC.

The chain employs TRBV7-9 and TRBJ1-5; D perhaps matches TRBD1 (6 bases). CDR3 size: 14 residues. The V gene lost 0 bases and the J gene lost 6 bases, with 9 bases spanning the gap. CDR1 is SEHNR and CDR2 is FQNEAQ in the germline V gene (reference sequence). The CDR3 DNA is TGTGCCAGCAGCTTAGCAGGGGGAAGTCAGCCCCAGCATTTT. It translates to CASSLAGGSQPQHF.

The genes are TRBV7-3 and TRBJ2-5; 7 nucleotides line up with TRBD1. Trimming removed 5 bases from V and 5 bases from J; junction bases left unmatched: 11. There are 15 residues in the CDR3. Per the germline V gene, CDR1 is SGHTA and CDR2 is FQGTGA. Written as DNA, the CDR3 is TGTGCCAGCAGCGCCGGGACAGCCCGCCAGGAGACCCAGTACTTC. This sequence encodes CASSAGTARQETQYF.

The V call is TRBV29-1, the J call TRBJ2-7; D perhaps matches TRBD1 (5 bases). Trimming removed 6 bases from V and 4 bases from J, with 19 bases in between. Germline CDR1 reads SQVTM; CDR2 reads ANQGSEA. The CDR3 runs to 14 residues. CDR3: CSVIRGPGPYEQYF. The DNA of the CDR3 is TGCAGCGTGATAAGGGGCCCCGGCCCTTACGAGCAGTACTTC.